Shown below are 14 T cell receptor beta chains from a single sample sequenced in a study of regulatory T cells in long-lasting Graves disease. Time point here: newly diagnosed GD, antithyroid drugs for less than 3 months. PBMC-derived RNA was used for the TCR library. Building the TCR beta libraries relied on iRepertoire HTBI primers, and CDR3 regions underwent Arm-PCR. MiXCR, applied by TCRdb to the multiplex PCR reads, yields one record per CDR3 protein. The sample records around 250,000 distinct CDR3 sequences, roughly a fifth being singletons. Source: peripheral blood mononuclear cells (PBMCs), taken at new diagnosis, from a patient treated with antithyroid drugs. These receptors all stem from a female donor with Graves disease.

Comments on this clonotype: One base separates it from a far larger clone, so it is likely a read error. The V call is TRBV20-1, the J call TRBJ2-1, with 7 bases lining up with TRBD1. The germline CDR1 and CDR2 sequences are DFQATT and SNEGSKA (reference sequence). CDR3 length: 14 residues. V shed 4 bases and J 10 bases; nucleotides not matched to a gene: 13. In DNA form, the CDR3 reads TGCAGTGCTACTCGGGCGGACAGGATCTACGAGCAGTTCTTC. It yields the protein CSATRADRIYEQFF.

This rearrangement joins TRBV10-3 to TRBJ1-1, with D possibly being TRBD1 (6 bases). This CDR3 has 13 amino acids. Germline V gives CDR1 ENHRY, CDR2 SYGVKD. V shed 6 bases and J shed 0 bases, with 8 bases lying between them. CDR3 DNA: TGTGCCATCAGGGACAGAATGAACACTGAAGCTTTCTTT. This gives the protein CAIRDRMNTEAFF.

A note on this clonotype: Germline is not matched at one junction end, which may reflect a read error. The CDR3 region is CGARGSGTVSSYEQFF. In DNA form, the CDR3 reads TGCGGTGCTAGAGGGAGCGGGACGGTGAGCTCCTACGAGCAGTTCTTC. This chain links TRBV20-1 with TRBJ2-1, with 7 positions matching TRBD2. The CDR3 is 16 residues long. Germline CDR1 DFQATT, CDR2 SNEGSKA (reference sequence).

This clonotype came up many times. This chain joins TRBV6-1 and TRBJ2-1, with D hard to call. The CDR3 loop spans 15 amino acids. V was pared by 6 bases and J by 6 bases, with 18 bases between. Germline CDR1 MNHNS, CDR2 SASEGT. The CDR3 is CASRQTLTGINEQFF. In nucleotides, the CDR3 is TGTGCCAGCAGGCAAACTCTGACCGGAATCAATGAGCAGTTCTTC.

The sample holds many counts of this clonotype. The chain has TRBV6-1 and TRBJ1-5; D possibly corresponds to TRBD1 (5 bases). Trimming took off 1 base at V and 6 bases at J, with 10 bases between the two ends. The CDR3 is 14 residues long. Germline V CDR1 and CDR2: MNHNS, SASEGT. CDR3 DNA sequence: TGTGCCAGCAGTGAAGACATTGGGGGTCAGCCCCAGCATTTT. It is translated as CASSEDIGGQPQHF.

With respect to this clonotype: A read error may produce the germline difference seen at one junction end. The chain uses TRBV10-3 and TRBJ2-3; 13 nucleotides agree with TRBD2. Looked up from germline, CDR1 is ENHRY and CDR2 is SYGVKD. The CDR3 has 17 amino acids. CDR3 sequence: CAIRDGTSGAGTDTQYF. DNA of the CDR3: TGTGCCATCAGGGACGGGACTAGCGGGGCCGGCACCGATACGCAGTATTTT.

This clonotype showed up many times. J is TRBJ1-5 and V is TRBV28; D uncertain. The CDR3 spans 14 residues. CDR1 is MDHEN, CDR2 SYDVKM, per germline. V gave up 6 bases and J gave up 4 bases, with 13 bases separating them. The chain's CDR3 is CASSPSGYNQPQHF. The CDR3 bases are TGTGCCAGCAGCCCCTCGGGATATAATCAGCCCCAGCATTTT.

This clonotype was found a few times. V usage is TRBV6-2 or TRBV6-3 and J usage is TRBJ2-3; no definite D call. Germline-derived CDR1 and CDR2 are MNHEY and SVGEGT. Trimming took 3 bases from V and 4 from J, leaving 5 bases between them. The CDR3 has 12 residues. This CDR3 is CASSYPSDTQYF. As DNA, the CDR3 is TGTGCCAGCAGTTATCCATCAGATACGCAGTATTTT.

The chain has TRBV6-1 and TRBJ2-5; TRBD1 is a possible D gene (6 bases). CDR3 length equals 15 residues. Germline V gene lookup returns CDR1 MNHNS and CDR2 SASEGT. V was clipped by 6 bases and J by 1 base, with 15 bases between them. The CDR3 coding sequence is TGTGCCAGCAGACAAAACAGGGACACCCAAGAGACCCAGTACTTC. Its translation is CASRQNRDTQETQYF.

This clonotype was counted a few times. The chain recombines TRBV6-2 or TRBV6-3 with TRBJ2-6; TRBD1 is a possible D gene (6 bases). CDR1 is MNHEY, CDR2 SVGEGT, per germline. V gave up 5 bases and J gave up 4 bases, with 24 bases separating them. The CDR3 is made up of 19 amino acids. CDR3 sequence (DNA): TGTGCCAGCAGTCACAACCCGGACAGTACTTTTTTCGGGGCCAACGTCCTGACTTTC. Protein: CASSHNPDSTFFGANVLTF.

As regards this clonotype: This sequence is one base from a far larger clone and is likely a read error. V and J are TRBV7-9 and TRBJ2-3; TRBD2 might be the D (6 bases). V was shortened by 8 bases and J by 5 bases, with 17 bases between the two germline ends. Germline lookup yields CDR1 SEHNR and CDR2 FQNEAQ (reference sequence). The CDR3 spans 14 residues. The chain's CDR3 is CASGWRAGQDTQYF. The CDR3 DNA reads TGTGCCAGCGGTTGGAGGGCGGGGCAAGATACGCAGTATTTT.

This clonotype was detected ten times or more. The rearrangement links TRBV20-1 to TRBJ2-7; D gene uncertain. CDR3 length equals 14 residues. Germline V gene sequence: CDR1 DFQATT, CDR2 SNEGSKA (reference sequence). V was trimmed by 3 bases and J by 0 bases, leaving 12 bases between them. The CDR3: CSARVGTNSYEQYF. The CDR3 nucleotides read TGCAGTGCTAGGGTAGGCACTAACTCCTACGAGCAGTACTTC.

This clonotype was observed many times. V is TRBV7-9 and J is TRBJ2-2, with D perhaps matching TRBD2 (5 bases). The germline V gene encodes CDR1 SEHNR and CDR2 FQNEAQ (reference sequence). The CDR3 contains 16 residues. Trimming took 4 bases from V and 6 from J, leaving 18 bases between them. The CDR3 spells CASSSPVTGIAGELFF. CDR3 sequence (DNA): TGTGCCAGCAGCTCCCCCGTGACGGGGATCGCCGGGGAGCTGTTTTTT.

The genes are TRBV14 and TRBJ2-7; perhaps TRBD1 as D (6 bases). Trimming pared 6 bases from V and 2 bases from J, leaving 23 bases between. This CDR3 has 17 residues. Per germline, CDR1 SGHDN and CDR2 FVKESK. The CDR3 DNA reads as TGTGCCAGCAGTTTAAGAGAGGGGGTTGGTTTACCCTACGAGCAGTACTTC. This encodes CASSLREGVGLPYEQYF. Based on the CDR3 plus reference TRBV14 and TRBJ2-7, the full variable domain is EAGVTQFPSHSVIEKGQTVTLRCDPISGHDNLYWYRRVMGKEIKFLLHFVKESKQDESGMPNNRFLAERTGGTYSTLKVQPAELEDSGVYFCASSLREGVGLPYEQYFGPGTRLTVT.